The 7 T cell receptor beta chains presented below share a single source sample, sequenced in a study of response to subunit inactivated influenza vaccine. MiXCR, run by TCRdb on the RT-PCR reads, gives a single entry per CDR3 protein. The sample holds approximately 500,000 distinct CDR3 sequences, around 13% seen once. Sample: PBMCs from blood, taken roughly 13 days after vaccination. These receptors all come from a man between 45 and 60 years old who received an inactivated influenza vaccine.

This chain connects TRBV5-1 to TRBJ2-2; 7 nucleotides match TRBD1. V dropped 4 bases and J dropped 8; count of bases not matched to a gene: 5. The CDR3 length is 13 residues. Germline lookup yields CDR1 SGHRS and CDR2 YFSETQ. CDR3 protein: CASSPGQEGELFF. The CDR3 region has the DNA TGCGCCAGCAGCCCCGGACAGGAGGGGGAGCTGTTTTTT.

The CDR3, as DNA: TGTGCCAGCAGTGGACTAGCGACCCAAGAGACCCAGTACTTC. This gives the protein CASSGLATQETQYF. The rearrangement links TRBV6-2 or TRBV6-3 to TRBJ2-5, with 9 bases identical to TRBD2. V shed 5 bases and J 1 base; nucleotides not matched to a gene: 2. The CDR3 totals 14 residues. CDR1 is MNHEY and CDR2 is SVGEGT in the germline V gene.

The chain links TRBV3-1 to TRBJ2-5; TRBD1 matches at 7 bases. Germline CDR1 is LGHDT and CDR2 is YNNKEL (reference sequence). V lost 3 bases and J lost 3; bases outside the gene matches: 7. The CDR3 has 15 amino acids. The CDR3 region is CASSQRDRVEETQYF. The CDR3 DNA follows: TGTGCCAGCAGCCAGAGAGACAGGGTTGAAGAGACCCAGTACTTC.

In the case of this clonotype: This may come from a read error, since a much larger clone is one base off. The chain links TRBV6-1 to TRBJ1-5, with no clear D. With 6 bases removed from V and 6 bases from J, the gap between germline ends came to 12 bases. The CDR3 sequence is 13 residues long. Germline V CDR1 and CDR2: MNHNS, SASEGT. The chain's CDR3 is CASSPDGSQPQHF. In DNA, the CDR3 is TGTGCCAGCAGCCCTGACGGGAGTCAGCCCCAGCATTTT.

The chain combines TRBV5-1 with TRBJ2-2; 7 bases are shared with TRBD1. There are 15 residues in the CDR3. Germline values: CDR1 SGHRS, CDR2 YFSETQ. J gave up 1 base and V 4 bases, and 4 bases lay outside the gene matches. DNA for the CDR3: TGCGCCAGCAGCACTCGGACAGGGAACACCGGGGAGCTGTTTTTT. Protein product: CASSTRTGNTGELFF.

This clonotype was observed a few times. The V gene is TRBV12-3 or TRBV12-4, the J gene TRBJ2-1; D is possibly TRBD1 or TRBD2 (5 bases each). V shed 6 bases and J shed 9 bases, with 15 bases lying between them. The CDR3 runs to 13 residues. The CDR3 is CASSPGLSSEQFF. DNA for the CDR3: TGTGCCAGCAGCCCGGGGCTGAGTAGTGAGCAGTTCTTC.

This clonotype was picked up many times. The chain joins TRBV5-5 to TRBJ1-1, with 10 nucleotides matching TRBD1. Per the germline V gene, CDR1 is SGHKS and CDR2 is YYEKEE (reference sequence). Trimming took 4 bases from V and 4 from J; bases not matched to a gene: 1. The CDR3 has 13 amino acids. CDR3 amino acids: CASSRTGGTEAFF. CDR3 in DNA: TGTGCCAGCAGCCGGACAGGGGGCACTGAAGCTTTCTTT.